This entry features one TCR beta chain sequence. The data belong to a study of blood T cell repertoires in COVID-19. Overall study context: From T cells, B-cell-depleted T cells, or PBMCs came the material, which was cDNA or gDNA.

Enrollees, about 18 to 95 years old, lived in approximately 24 US areas. In assigning cohorts, the study relied on participant-reported clinical history. Germline CDR1 and CDR2: SGHRS and YFSETQ. This CDR3 has 17 amino acids. The junction had 15 bases not matched to a gene; V was cut back by 4 bases and J by 4 bases. Sequenced by immunoSEQ multiplex PCR; TCRdb stores in-frame clones only, minus some. The sample has hundreds of thousands of clones, 85% seen once. This clonotype was obtained from a man aged 40-49 years who had recovered from COVID-19. This chain uses TRBV5-1 with TRBJ2-5; TRBD1 agrees at 8 bases. What was sequenced was PBMCs or T cells enriched from blood (not recorded which). CDR3 coding DNA: TGCGCCAGCAGCCCACCCCTTCGGACAGGGCGGGTAGAGACCCAGTACTTC. Its protein product is CASSPPLRTGRVETQYF.